This is a list of T cell receptor beta chains from one sample in a study of T cell responses to AZD1222 COVID-19 vaccine. The assay was immunoSEQ multiplex PCR, and TCRdb's table has in-frame clones only and misses some. The repertoire holds 130,000 to 150,000 clones, roughly 90% seen once, with approximately 1.5% in the top ten. Here the sequenced sample was peripheral blood, taken on day 0 of AZD1222 vaccination. Receptor source: an adult in good health. CDR3s leave out the opening cysteine and the closing phenylalanine or tryptophan. The size entry is marked missing in some rows and otherwise reads once, few, many or a size class.

cdr3_aa v_call clone_size j_call
ASSGGTAPGELF TRBV10-1 - TRBJ2-2
ASSLVGREGEKLF TRBV5-5 - TRBJ1-4
ASRHRPGLARSSTDTQY TRBV28 - TRBJ2-3
ASSQDLNTGELF TRBV6-2/TRBV6-3 - TRBJ2-2
ASSLPFRYNEQF TRBV28 few TRBJ2-1
ASSSPLTGGGNEAF TRBV27 - TRBJ1-1
ASSVLSGLVSSPYNEQF TRBV9 - TRBJ2-1
ASRVDESTDTQY TRBV5-1 once TRBJ2-3
ASSLGQGPGNTIY TRBV9 - TRBJ1-3
ASSPWTGSEQF TRBV7-9 - TRBJ2-1
ASSPPLRYGFNTEAF TRBV7-8 few TRBJ1-1
ASSTLYSNQPQH TRBV28 - TRBJ1-5
ASSPPTAYEQY TRBV28 - TRBJ2-7
ASSFSENTEAF TRBV6-5 - TRBJ1-1
ASSVAGLGAQY TRBV9 - TRBJ2-5
ASSEDGDLSNQPQH TRBV6-1 - TRBJ1-5
ASRRLAVYNEQF TRBV4-1 - TRBJ2-1
ASSIYREKLF TRBV13 - TRBJ1-4
ASSSGANVLT TRBV25-1 - TRBJ2-6
ATSGSGTANSGANVLT TRBV15 - TRBJ2-6
ASSHPTSASPLH TRBV5-1 - TRBJ1-6
ASSIVGFAPYEQY TRBV19 - TRBJ2-7
ASSHHRGGLSNQPQH TRBV28 - TRBJ1-5
ASRLLGGAGGEQF TRBV6-5 once TRBJ2-1
ASSHLIAGGPYNEQF TRBV13 - TRBJ2-1
AISGQGGQPQH TRBV10-3 few TRBJ1-5
AITAASQVHNEQF TRBV10-3 once TRBJ2-1
ASSGPNRGSYNEQF TRBV19 - TRBJ2-1
ASSLRLAGATGELF TRBV11-2 once TRBJ2-2
SVAPDRNQPQH TRBV29-1 - TRBJ1-5
ASSVAAGRDTIY TRBV9 - TRBJ1-3
ASSERNYGYT TRBV6-1 - TRBJ1-2
ASSQSNSGSYEQY TRBV4-1 once TRBJ2-7
ASSWWAVYEQY TRBV11-2 - TRBJ2-7
ASSLDTGSEQF TRBV11-3 - TRBJ2-1
ASSYQGSNQPQH TRBV7-8 - TRBJ1-5